This TCR beta chain originates from a study of T cells after yellow fever vaccination. A universal primer site and UMIs were added as TCR cDNA was made by 5'RACE template switching. A single record per CDR3 protein comes from TCRdb applying MiXCR to the 5' RACE reads. The sample has some 670,000 distinct CDR3 sequences, 9% to 15% seen once. From germline, CDR1 is SGHTA and CDR2 FQGNSA. The length of the CDR3 is 14 residues. The V end was cut by 3 bases, the J end by 6 bases, with 12 bases between. This clonotype was recorded at least ten times. Sequenced here: PBMCs, sampled on the day of the yellow fever booster vaccination. The sequence came from a man aged 25-45 years who received the YFV17D yellow fever vaccine. This rearrangement joins TRBV7-2 to TRBJ2-4; the D gene is possibly TRBD1 (7 bases). The CDR3: CASSFRQGGNIQYF. The CDR3 DNA is TGTGCCAGCAGCTTCCGACAGGGAGGAAACATTCAGTACTTC.